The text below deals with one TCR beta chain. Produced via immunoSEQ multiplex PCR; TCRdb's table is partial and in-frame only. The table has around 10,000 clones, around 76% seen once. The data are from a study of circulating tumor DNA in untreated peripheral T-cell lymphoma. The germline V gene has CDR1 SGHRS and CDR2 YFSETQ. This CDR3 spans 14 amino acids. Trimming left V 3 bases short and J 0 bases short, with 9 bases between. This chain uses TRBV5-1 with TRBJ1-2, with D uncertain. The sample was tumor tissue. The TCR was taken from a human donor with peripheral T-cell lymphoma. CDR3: CASSYPGANYGYTF. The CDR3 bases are TGCGCCAGCAGCTATCCAGGAGCTAACTATGGCTACACCTTC.